These 21 T cell receptor beta chains originate from one sample sequenced in a study of blood T cell repertoires in COVID-19. Data came from immunoSEQ multiplex PCR; TCRdb stores just in-frame clones and leaves some out. Of roughly 190,000 clones listed, approximately 73% are singletons. The sample taken for sequencing was PBMCs or T cells enriched from blood (not recorded which). The source is a woman aged 45-65 years with acute COVID-19.

This clone was seen a handful of times. The chain combines TRBV27 with TRBJ2-2, with D possibly being TRBD1 (6 bases). Per germline, CDR1 MNHEY and CDR2 SMNVEV (reference sequence). The CDR3 length is 16 residues. The V end was cut by 6 bases, the J end by 0 bases, with 14 bases between. The CDR3 protein is CASSRPRTANTGELFF. DNA of the CDR3: TGTGCCAGCAGCCGCCCTCGGACAGCGAACACCGGGGAGCTGTTTTTT.

J is TRBJ1-1 and V is TRBV9; a possible D gene is TRBD1 (5 bases). The CDR3 sequence is 12 residues long. CDR1 SGDLS and CDR2 YYNGEE come from the germline V gene. The V end lost 4 bases, the J end lost 10 bases, and 14 bases lay between the germline ends. The CDR3 DNA follows: TGTGCCAGCAGCCAAGGGGCGCTGGGAGCTTTCTTT. Translating it yields CASSQGALGAFF.

This chain joins TRBV19 and TRBJ1-5; D perhaps matches TRBD1 (6 bases). Trimming stripped 6 bases from V and 5 bases from J, with 17 bases between. This CDR3 has 15 amino acids. Germline lookup yields CDR1 LNHDA and CDR2 SQIVND (reference sequence). The CDR3 bases are TGTGCCAGTAGAGACGCCGACAGGCCTTATCAGCCCCAGCATTTT. Its protein product is CASRDADRPYQPQHF.

The V and J genes are TRBV25-1 and TRBJ2-5, with 13 bases that match TRBD2. The CDR3 has 18 residues. V shed 5 bases and J 1 base; nucleotides not matched to a gene: 10. Germline V gene lookup returns CDR1 MGHDK and CDR2 SYGVNS. The CDR3 DNA is TGTGCCAGCAGTTCCGGACTAGCGGGGGCCTTGAGCCAAGAGACCCAGTACTTC. Translated: CASSSGLAGALSQETQYF.

The rearrangement joins TRBV19 to TRBJ1-2; tentatively, D is TRBD1 (5 bases). The CDR3 is 15 amino acids. The V end lost 3 bases, the J end lost 8 bases, and 19 bases lay between the germline ends. Germline V lookup: CDR1 LNHDA, CDR2 SQIVND (reference sequence). Here the CDR3 DNA reads TGTGCCAGTAGTATCGATGGGACTAGTAAGAGGGGCTACACCTTC. Its translation: CASSIDGTSKRGYTF.

The chain employs TRBV7-3 and TRBJ2-3; 13 bases are a match to TRBD2. After removal of 4 bases from V and 3 bases from J, the junction contained 4 bases not matched to a gene. This CDR3 has 16 amino acids. CDR1 is SGHTA and CDR2 is FQGTGA in the germline V gene. CDR3 DNA: TGTGCCAGCAGCTCGTCGGGACTAGCGGGAACAGATACGCAGTATTTT. It codes for CASSSSGLAGTDTQYF.

The chain has TRBV13 and TRBJ2-3; the D is unclear. The CDR3 covers 16 residues. V lost 4 bases and J lost 1, with 15 bases in between. Germline-derived CDR1 and CDR2 are PRHDT and FYEKMQ (reference sequence). CDR3 amino acids: CASSSGSRSGTDTQYF. The CDR3 coding sequence is TGTGCCAGCAGCTCCGGGTCCAGATCGGGCACAGATACGCAGTATTTT. Drawing the rest from reference TRBV13 and TRBJ2-3, the complete variable domain is AAGVIQSPRHLIKEKRETATLKCYPIPRHDTVYWYQQGPGQDPQFLISFYEKMQSDKGSIPDRFSAQQFSDYHSELNMSSLELGDSALYFCASSSGSRSGTDTQYFGPGTRLTVL.

The chain employs TRBV18 and TRBJ1-2, with D possibly being TRBD1 (6 bases). Germline CDR1 and CDR2: KGHSH and LQKENI. Trimming left V 2 bases short and J 8 bases short, with 9 bases between. This CDR3 has 12 residues. The CDR3 loop is CASSPGGGGYTF. CDR3 coding DNA: TGTGCCAGCTCACCAGGGGGCGGAGGCTACACCTTC.

This rearrangement joins TRBV13 to TRBJ2-2; maybe TRBD2 (7 bases). CDR3 size: 14 residues. The germline gives CDR1 PRHDT, CDR2 FYEKMQ (reference sequence). The V end was cut by 3 bases, the J end by 5 bases, with 10 bases between. The CDR3 DNA reads TGTGCCAGCAGCTTCGGGGGGCGGACCGGGGAGCTGTTTTTT. Encoded protein: CASSFGGRTGELFF.

The chain carries TRBV3-1 (or the pseudogene TRBV3-2) and TRBJ2-7; 8 nucleotides match TRBD1. The CDR3 has 15 residues. The V gene's germline CDR1 is LGHDT and CDR2 YNNKEL (reference sequence). The ends lost 5 bases at V and 6 bases at J; junction bases unmatched: 12. The CDR3 sequence is CASSSKTGAGAEQYV. In nucleotides, the CDR3 is TGTGCCAGCAGCTCAAAGACAGGGGCGGGTGCCGAGCAGTACGTC.

This sequence joins TRBV19 and TRBJ1-2; perhaps TRBD1 as D (6 bases). The CDR3 is made up of 15 amino acids. Trimming removed 7 bases from V and 3 bases from J, with 18 bases in between. The germline CDR1 and CDR2 sequences are LNHDA and SQIVND (reference sequence). The CDR3 nucleotides are TGTGCCAGTATCCCGGACAGCGCAGCCCACTATGGCTACACCTTC. This gives the protein CASIPDSAAHYGYTF.

The genes are TRBV5-5 and TRBJ1-5, with D hard to call. The CDR3 is made up of 16 amino acids. V was shortened by 1 base and J by 4 bases, with 15 bases between the two germline ends. Germline lookup yields CDR1 SGHKS and CDR2 YYEKEE (reference sequence). The CDR3 coding sequence is TGTGCCAGCAGCTTGTCCCTGGCAGGCCGAAATCAGCCCCAGCATTTT. This sequence encodes CASSLSLAGRNQPQHF. Full variable domain (outside the CDR3, taken from reference TRBV5-5 and TRBJ1-5): DAGVTQSPTHLIKTRGQQVTLRCSPISGHKSVSWYQQVLGQGPQFIFQYYEKEERGRGNFPDRFSARQFPNYSSELNVNALLLGDSALYLCASSLSLAGRNQPQHFGDGTRLSIL.

The chain is built from TRBV19 and TRBJ2-3; 11 bases map to TRBD2. The length of the CDR3 is 16 residues. Germline trimming cut 7 bases from V and 0 bases from J; bases unmatched to any gene: 6. Germline loops: CDR1 LNHDA, CDR2 SQIVND (reference sequence). The CDR3 sequence: CASTRLAGPSTDTQYF. The CDR3 DNA reads TGTGCCAGTACCCGACTAGCGGGACCCAGCACAGATACGCAGTATTTT.

The chain carries TRBV27 and TRBJ2-3, with 9 bases fitting TRBD1. V lost 7 bases to trimming and J lost 6 bases; unmatched junction nucleotides: 20. The germline V gene has CDR1 MNHEY and CDR2 SMNVEV (reference sequence). The CDR3 spans 18 residues. CDR3 nucleotides: TGTGCCAGCACCGAAAGGGGTCCGCGGACAGGGGCCGGGGATACGCAGTATTTT. The encoded protein is CASTERGPRTGAGDTQYF.

The rearrangement links TRBV10-3 to TRBJ1-4; possible D gene TRBD1, 5 bases. Germline V CDR1 and CDR2: ENHRY, SYGVKD. The CDR3 consists of 15 residues. V was shortened by 3 bases and J by 5 bases, with 13 bases between the two germline ends. CDR3 DNA sequence: TGTGCCATCAGTGAATCCGACAGAGCCAATGAAAAACTGTTTTTT. Translation gives CAISESDRANEKLFF.

V and J are TRBV4-1 and TRBJ2-1, with D perhaps TRBD2 (7 bases). Germline V gene lookup returns CDR1 MGHRA and CDR2 YSYEKL. V dropped 5 bases and J dropped 6 bases, with 23 bases sitting between them. There are 17 residues in the CDR3. As DNA, the CDR3 is TGCGCCAGCAGCAGGGGGGGCCTAGTACTAGCAGGCAATGAGCAGTTCTTC. This encodes CASSRGGLVLAGNEQFF.

The rearrangement uses TRBV7-3 and TRBJ1-2, with 11 bases aligning to TRBD1. V lost 5 bases to trimming and J lost 6 bases; unmatched junction nucleotides: 8. The CDR3 consists of 15 residues. From germline, CDR1 is SGHTA and CDR2 FQGTGA. The CDR3 DNA reads TGTGCCAGCAGCCCACGGGGGACAGGGGGAGATGGCTACACCTTC. Amino acid sequence: CASSPRGTGGDGYTF.

This clone came up once. The chain combines TRBV5-6 with TRBJ2-7; 7 bases are shared with TRBD1. The CDR3 has 16 residues. With V trimmed by 0 bases and J by 4 bases, 10 bases remained unmatched. Germline CDR1 reads SGHDT; CDR2 reads YYEEEE. This chain's CDR3 is CASSLALAGGRYEQYV. The CDR3 region has the DNA TGTGCCAGCAGCTTGGCCCTGGCAGGGGGAAGATACGAGCAGTACGTC.

The genes are TRBV24-1 and TRBJ1-2; 8 bases are a match to TRBD1. The length of the CDR3 is 14 residues. CDR1 and CDR2 from the germline V gene are KGHDR and SFDVKD. J was trimmed by 8 bases and V by 4 bases; bases with no gene match: 8. The chain's CDR3 is CATSDVQGVRGYTF. The CDR3, as DNA: TGTGCCACCAGTGACGTACAGGGGGTTCGCGGCTACACCTTC.

The rearrangement joins TRBV11-2 to TRBJ1-2; 7 bases align to TRBD1. The V and J ends lost 5 bases and 6 bases, in that order; junction bases with no gene match: 6. Germline values: CDR1 SGHAT, CDR2 FQNNGV. The CDR3 is 13 residues long. The CDR3 region has the DNA TGTGCCAGCAGCGTACAGGGGATGGATGGCTACACCTTC. It yields the protein CASSVQGMDGYTF.

The V call is TRBV6-4, the J call TRBJ1-6, with TRBD1 matching 8 bases. The CDR3 has 14 amino acids. Germline loops: CDR1 MRHNA, CDR2 SNTAGT. Trimming took 5 bases from V and 9 from J; bases not matched to a gene: 6. The CDR3 loop is CASSYDRGSSPLHF. CDR3 bases: TGTGCCAGCAGTTACGACAGGGGTAGTTCACCCCTCCACTTT.